Sequencing of this T cell receptor beta chain was carried out in a study of Ad26.COV2.S vaccination and SARS-CoV-2 variants. Trimming took 4 bases from V and 0 from J; bases not matched to a gene: 10. CDR3 length: 17 residues. Germline-derived CDR1 and CDR2 are SGHNT and YYREEE (reference sequence). Measured with immunoSEQ multiplex PCR; TCRdb has only the in-frame clones, and not every one. The sample comprises hundreds of thousands of clones, 89% of which are singletons, and over 1.3% rests with the top ten. General observations from the study: It was found that vaccine and placebo recipients had similar non-spike TCR breadth.

The treatment is: 19 received Ad26.COV2.S at low or high dose, single or two shots; about 5 received placebo; per-sample allocation not given. All samples were drawn on day 63, counting from the first vaccine or placebo injection. To note about this clone: Its antigen is not known.

The sample consisted of peripheral blood, taken in a trial of Ad26.COV2.S vaccine versus placebo. The rearrangement links TRBV5-4 to TRBJ2-1; 7 bases are a match to TRBD1. This clonotype was sampled from a person aged 18 to 65 who received the Ad26.COV2.S COVID-19 vaccine or a placebo. CDR3 region: CASSPNLGQSSYNEQFF. In DNA form, the CDR3 reads TGTGCCAGCAGCCCAAACCTGGGACAGAGCTCCTACAATGAGCAGTTCTTC.